Presented here are 13 T cell receptor beta chains from one specimen sequenced in a study of vaccination and CD4 T cells after COVID-19. The Oncomine TCR Beta short-read assay sequenced DNA from cultured CD4+ T cells. TCRdb re-analysed the PCR reads in MiXCR, keeping a single row per CDR3 protein. This repertoire shows 4,000 or so distinct CDR3 sequences, 25% to 35% found once; its top ten account for approximately 43%. Treatment here: approximately nine-day PBMC culture with coronavirus spike peptide pools or control peptides (ViraFEST assay). CD4+ T lymphocytes from the unexposed donor were collected before the COVID-19 pandemic (2011-2018). Antigens for these TCRs are unknown. The sequenced sample consisted of CD4+ T cells from blood, cultured in vitro. The receptor set was obtained from a human donor in good health.

This chain uses TRBV19 with TRBJ2-5; TRBD1 matches at 10 bases. The CDR3 has 15 amino acids. The germline CDR1 and CDR2 sequences are LNHDA and SQIVND (reference sequence). V was pared by 4 bases and J by 3 bases, with 5 bases of the junction left unmatched. The CDR3 region is CASSRTGTGEETQYF. The CDR3 bases are TGTGCCAGTAGTAGAACCGGGACAGGGGAAGAGACCCAGTACTTC.

The V and J genes are TRBV20-1 and TRBJ2-1; 10 bases are a match to TRBD2. Germline assignment: CDR1 DFQATT and CDR2 SNEGSKA (reference sequence). The trim removed 5 bases at V and 7 bases at J, leaving 5 bases unmatched. This CDR3 spans 13 amino acids. The CDR3 DNA reads TGCAGTGCTGTAAGCGGGAGGGATAATGAGCAGTTCTTC. Protein sequence: CSAVSGRDNEQFF.

The chain carries TRBV30 and TRBJ2-7; a weak D match, TRBD1 (6 bases). This CDR3 has 11 amino acids. V was clipped by 5 bases and J by 4 bases, with 9 bases between them. Germline-derived CDR1 and CDR2 are GTSNPN and SVGIG (reference sequence). The CDR3 DNA follows: TGTGCCTGGGAAACAGGGTACGAGCAGTACTTC. Translating gives CAWETGYEQYF.

Regarding this clonotype: One junction end disagrees with the germline gene, perhaps due to a read error. This chain links TRBV7-9 with TRBJ1-3; unclear D gene. Per germline, CDR1 SEHNR and CDR2 FQNEAQ (reference sequence). The CDR3 has 17 residues. In DNA, the CDR3 is TGTGCCGGCAGCTTAGGTGGAGGGATGAGCTCTGGAAACACCATATATTTT. This codes for CAGSLGGGMSSGNTIYF.

This clonotype was picked up one time. The chain employs TRBV5-1 and TRBJ2-1; 10 bases fit TRBD2. Germline CDR1 and CDR2: SGHRS and YFSETQ. With V trimmed by 4 bases and J by 7 bases, 8 bases remained unmatched. The CDR3 consists of 15 residues. Here the CDR3 reads CASSVVLAGGNEQFF. The CDR3 DNA is TGCGCCAGCAGCGTCGTATTAGCGGGAGGTAATGAGCAGTTCTTC. Full variable domain (missing parts from reference TRBV5-1 and TRBJ2-1): KAGVTQTPRYLIKTRGQQVTLSCSPISGHRSVSWYQQTPGQGLQFLFEYFSETQRNKGNFPGRFSGRQFSNSRSEMNVSTLELGDSALYLCASSVVLAGGNEQFFGPGTRLTVL.

This clonotype was observed a handful of times. The genes are TRBV7-3 and TRBJ2-1, with no clear D. This CDR3 region has 15 residues. The V and J ends lost 3 bases and 0 bases respectively, with 9 bases between them. From germline, CDR1 is SGHTA and CDR2 FQGTGA. In DNA form, the CDR3 reads TGTGCCAGCAGCTTGAAGGCTAGCTCCTACAATGAGCAGTTCTTC. The encoded protein is CASSLKASSYNEQFF.

The V gene is TRBV12-3 or TRBV12-4, the J gene TRBJ1-1; D ambiguous. Trimming removed 3 bases at V and 5 bases at J, with 13 bases between. This CDR3 has 14 residues. CDR3 loop: CASSFALRRTEAFF. The DNA of the CDR3 is TGTGCCAGCAGTTTTGCATTGCGGAGGACTGAAGCTTTCTTT.

This clonotype is medium-sized (0.01 to 0.1%). The V call is TRBV6-1, the J call TRBJ1-2; D is uncertain. This CDR3 has 12 amino acids. Germline-derived CDR1 and CDR2 are MNHNS and SASEGT. The V and J ends lost 8 bases and 8 bases respectively, with 15 bases between them. The CDR3 protein is CASERWARGYTF. The CDR3 DNA sequence: TGTGCCAGCGAGCGGTGGGCGCGGGGCTACACCTTC.

The chain couples TRBV20-1 to TRBJ2-7, with 7 bases fitting TRBD1. V trimming: 4 bases; J trimming: 1 base; junction bases outside the gene matches: 10. This CDR3 region has 15 residues. The germline V gene encodes CDR1 DFQATT and CDR2 SNEGSKA (reference sequence). The DNA for the CDR3 is TGCAGTGCTAATCCCCGGGACAGACTTTCCTACGAGCAGTACTTC. Its translation: CSANPRDRLSYEQYF.

Only a few counts were recorded for this clonotype. The chain is built from TRBV7-2 and TRBJ2-1, with D hard to call. The germline gives CDR1 SGHTA, CDR2 FQGNSA. The CDR3 contains 15 residues. Trimming removed 1 base from V and 2 bases from J, with 9 bases in between. The CDR3 bases are TGTGCCAGCAGCTTAGGGTCAAGAACCTACAATGAGCAGTTCTTC. It translates to CASSLGSRTYNEQFF.

This clonotype was counted only a few times. This chain joins TRBV18 and TRBJ2-5; D call uncertain. The CDR3 spans 13 residues. The germline V gene has CDR1 KGHSH and CDR2 LQKENI. V shed 3 bases and J shed 2 bases, with 7 bases lying between them. The DNA of the CDR3 is TGTGCCAGCTCACCTAATATTCAAGAGACCCAGTACTTC. This codes for CASSPNIQETQYF.

To note about this clonotype: This may arise from a read error, as a much more abundant clone is one base away. The chain recombines TRBV7-2 with TRBJ1-1; D unresolved. This CDR3 is built from 13 residues. Trimming shortened V by 5 bases and J by 0 bases, and 7 bases separated the two germline ends. CDR1 is SGHTA, CDR2 FQGNSA, per germline. The DNA of the CDR3 is TGTACCAGCAGCCTGGCTATGAACACTGAAGCTTTCTTT. The encoded protein is CTSSLAMNTEAFF.

The V gene is TRBV30, the J gene TRBJ2-7; tentative D call: TRBD2 (5 bases). In germline, CDR1 is GTSNPN, CDR2 SVGIG (reference sequence). V was clipped by 0 bases and J by 4 bases, with 13 bases between them. The CDR3 is 14 residues long. CDR3 in DNA: TGTGCCTGGAGTGTACTTAACCGGGGATACGAGCAGTACTTC. It codes for CAWSVLNRGYEQYF.